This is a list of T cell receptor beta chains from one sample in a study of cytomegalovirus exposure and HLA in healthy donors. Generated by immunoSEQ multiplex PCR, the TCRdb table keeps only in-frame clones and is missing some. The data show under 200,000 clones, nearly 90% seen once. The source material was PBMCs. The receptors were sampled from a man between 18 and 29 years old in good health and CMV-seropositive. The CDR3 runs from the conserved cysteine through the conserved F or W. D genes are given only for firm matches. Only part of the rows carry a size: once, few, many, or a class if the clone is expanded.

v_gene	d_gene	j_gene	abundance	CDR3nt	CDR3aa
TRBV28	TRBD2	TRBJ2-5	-	TGTGCCAGCAGTTTAGGGGCCCGGGAGCTAGCGGGATGGGAGACCCAGTACTTC	CASSLGARELAGWETQYF
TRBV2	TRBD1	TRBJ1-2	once	TGTGCCAGCAGCTTATCGGGACAGGGACCATTAGCTAACTATGGCTACACCTTC	CASSLSGQGPLANYGYTF
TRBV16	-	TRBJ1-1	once	TGTGCCAGCAGCCACCAGGGGTCAACTGAAGCTTTCTTT	CASSHQGSTEAFF
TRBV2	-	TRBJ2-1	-	TGTGCCAGCAGTGAGACTGGAGGTGAGCAGTTCTTC	CASSETGGEQFF
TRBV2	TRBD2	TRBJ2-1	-	TGTGCCAGCAGTGACCGGAGCGGGAGGGCCAATGAGCAGTTCTTC	CASSDRSGRANEQFF
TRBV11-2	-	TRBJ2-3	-	TGTGCCAGCAGCTTCACTACGAGCACAGATACGCAGTATTTT	CASSFTTSTDTQYF
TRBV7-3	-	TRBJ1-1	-	TGTGCCAGCAGCTTAAAAGGGGGGAACACTGAAGCTTTCTTT	CASSLKGGNTEAFF
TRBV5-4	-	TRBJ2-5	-	TGTGCCAGCAGCTTGGGGTTGGGGGCGCCAGAGACCCAGTACTTC	CASSLGLGAPETQYF
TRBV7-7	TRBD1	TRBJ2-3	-	TGTGCTAGCAGCGAAGGACAGGCTAGCACAGATACGCAGTATTTT	CASSEGQASTDTQYF
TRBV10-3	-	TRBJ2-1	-	TGTGCCATCAGTGAGTCAGGGACATTTTACAATGAGCAGTTCTTC	CAISESGTFYNEQFF
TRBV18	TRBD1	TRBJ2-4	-	TGTGCCAGCTCCCCCGCACAGGGGCCCAAAAACATTCAGTACTTC	CASSPAQGPKNIQYF
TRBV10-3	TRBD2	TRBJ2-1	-	TGTGTCATCAGTGAAAGACTAGCGGGAGAGCCACGTGAGCAGTTCTTC	CVISERLAGEPREQFF
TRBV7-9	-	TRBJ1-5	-	TGTGCCAGCAGCTTAGGAGGCGTCGGGGGAAGTCAGCCCCAGCATTTT	CASSLGGVGGSQPQHF
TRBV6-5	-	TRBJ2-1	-	TGTGCCAGCGGTCGTCTAGTGGGGCTGAACAATGAGCAGTTCTTC	CASGRLVGLNNEQFF
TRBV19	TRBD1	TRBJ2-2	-	TGTGCCAGTAGCGCCCGGGACAGCTACACCGGGGAGCTGTTTTTT	CASSARDSYTGELFF
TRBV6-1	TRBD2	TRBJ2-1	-	TGTGCCAGCAGGGGACCCTGGGGGGGTTATGAGCAGTTCTTC	CASRGPWGGYEQFF
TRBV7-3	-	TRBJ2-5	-	TGTGCCAGCAGCTTAAATGCGGACTCAGGGGGGGAGACCCAGTACTTC	CASSLNADSGGETQYF
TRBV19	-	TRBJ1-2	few	TGTGCCAGTAGTATCTCGACAGGTGACTATGGCTACACCTTC	CASSISTGDYGYTF
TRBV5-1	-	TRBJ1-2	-	TGCGCCAGCAGCTTGGCCCCCGTAGATCTGAGGTACTATGGCTACACCTTC	CASSLAPVDLRYYGYTF
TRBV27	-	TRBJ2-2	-	TGTGCCAGCAGTTTCGACATTAACACCGGGGAGCTGTTTTTT	CASSFDINTGELFF
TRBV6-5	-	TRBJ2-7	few	TGTGCCAGCAGTTACGGGACATCCTACGAGCAGTACTTC	CASSYGTSYEQYF
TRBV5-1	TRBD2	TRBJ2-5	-	TGCGCCAGCAGCTTGGAAGGGACTAGCGGTCGTCAAGAGACCCAGTACTTC	CASSLEGTSGRQETQYF
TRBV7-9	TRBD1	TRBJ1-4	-	TGTGCCAGCAGCTTATCCGGGACAGGGGTTGAAAAACTGTTTTTT	CASSLSGTGVEKLFF
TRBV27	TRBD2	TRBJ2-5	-	TGTGCCAGCAGTCCTAGCGGGAACTCCCAAGAGACCCAGTACTTC	CASSPSGNSQETQYF
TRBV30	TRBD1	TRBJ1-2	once	TGTGCCTGGAGCCGGGACAGCAAAAACTATGGCTACACCTTC	CAWSRDSKNYGYTF
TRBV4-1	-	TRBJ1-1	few	TGCGCCAGCAGCCAAGCCCTACAGGGAAGCCGTGAAGCTTTCTTT	CASSQALQGSREAFF
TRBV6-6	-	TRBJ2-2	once	TGTGCCAGCACCCCGACAGACACCGGGGAGCTGTTTTTT	CASTPTDTGELFF
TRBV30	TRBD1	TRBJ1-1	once	TGTGCCTGGAGATTCCGGGACAGGGGGCGCCGGACTGAAGCTTTCTTT	CAWRFRDRGRRTEAFF
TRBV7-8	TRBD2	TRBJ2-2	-	TGTGCCAGCAGCTTACTAGCGGGAGGAGGAACCGGGGAGCTGTTTTTT	CASSLLAGGGTGELFF
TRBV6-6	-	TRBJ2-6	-	TGTGCCAGCATCCACAGGTCTGGTCCTGGGGCCAACGTCCTGACTTTC	CASIHRSGPGANVLTF
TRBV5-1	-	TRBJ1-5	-	TGCGCCAGCAGCCACGACAGAGATCAGCCCCAGCATTTT	CASSHDRDQPQHF
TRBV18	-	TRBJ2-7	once	TGTGCCAGCTCACCGGGGTACAGGGTCTACGAGCAGTACTTC	CASSPGYRVYEQYF
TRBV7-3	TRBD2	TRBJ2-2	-	TGTGCCAGCAGCCCTAGCGGGAGTAACACCGGGGAGCTGTTTTTT	CASSPSGSNTGELFF
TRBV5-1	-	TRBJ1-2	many	TGCGCCAGCAGCCTGAACTCCGGCCCAACGAGGTATGGCTACACCTTC	CASSLNSGPTRYGYTF
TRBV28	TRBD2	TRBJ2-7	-	TGTGCCAGCAGTTCTCCCGGACTAGCGGGAGGGCCGATCAACGAGCAGTACTTC	CASSSPGLAGGPINEQYF
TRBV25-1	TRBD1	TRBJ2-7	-	TGTGCCAGCAGTGACCGGGACAGTGGGCACGAGCAGTACTTC	CASSDRDSGHEQYF
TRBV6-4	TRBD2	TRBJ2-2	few	TGTGCCAGCAGTGAACTAGCGGGAGACACCGGGGAGCTGTTTTTT	CASSELAGDTGELFF
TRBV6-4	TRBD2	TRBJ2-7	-	TGTGCCAGCAGTCACAGACTAGCCACAACCTACGAGCAGTACTTC	CASSHRLATTYEQYF
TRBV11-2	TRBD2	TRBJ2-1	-	TGTGCCAGCAGCTTAGGCGGGAGCACCTCTTATGAGCAGTTCTTC	CASSLGGSTSYEQFF
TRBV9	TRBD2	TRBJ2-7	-	TGTGCCAGCAGCCCCTCGACTAGCGGAGCCTACGAGCAGTACTTC	CASSPSTSGAYEQYF